This entry features one T cell receptor (beta chain) sequence. The antigen is not known. The data are from a study of T cell responses to AZD1222 COVID-19 vaccine. Clones were read by immunoSEQ multiplex PCR, and TCRdb kept only the in-frame ones, dropping some. The sample includes about 150,000 clones, about nine tenths of them seen just once. The J segment lost 2 bases and the V segment lost 4 bases, leaving 12 bases of the junction unmatched. The CDR3 sequence is 17 residues long. Germline CDR1 and CDR2: SGHKS and YYEKEE (reference sequence). Whole-study results and caveats: Baseline seropositivity occurred in only a handful of AZD1222 recipients. Researchers report vaccine-associated CD4 TCRs spanning spike, with dominance at 160-218 and 743-854. Vaccination with two AZD1222 doses was followed by a rise in Spike-specific TCR breadth and depth. Reportedly, close to half of spike-specific TCRs are directed against unmutated variant regions.

The source was peripheral blood, collected on day 0 of MenACWY control vaccination. The sequence derives from an adult in good health. J is TRBJ2-1 and V is TRBV5-5; the match to TRBD1 covers 7 bases. The CDR3 loop reads CASSLLDRARAYNEQFF. CDR3 nucleotides: TGTGCCAGCAGCCTTCTCGACAGGGCGAGGGCCTACAATGAGCAGTTCTTC.